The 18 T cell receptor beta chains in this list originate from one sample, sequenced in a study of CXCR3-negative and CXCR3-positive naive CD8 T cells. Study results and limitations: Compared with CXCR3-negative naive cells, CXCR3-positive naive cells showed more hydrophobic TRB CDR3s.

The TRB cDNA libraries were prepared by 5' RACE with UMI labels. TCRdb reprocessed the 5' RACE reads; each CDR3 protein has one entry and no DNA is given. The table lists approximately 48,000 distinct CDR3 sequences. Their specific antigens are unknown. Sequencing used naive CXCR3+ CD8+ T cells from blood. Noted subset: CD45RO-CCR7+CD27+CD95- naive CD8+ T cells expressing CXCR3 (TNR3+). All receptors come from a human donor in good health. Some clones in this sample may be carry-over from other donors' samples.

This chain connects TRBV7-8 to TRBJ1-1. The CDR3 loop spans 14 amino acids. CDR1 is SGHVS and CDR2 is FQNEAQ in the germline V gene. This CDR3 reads CASSRGAARAEAFF.

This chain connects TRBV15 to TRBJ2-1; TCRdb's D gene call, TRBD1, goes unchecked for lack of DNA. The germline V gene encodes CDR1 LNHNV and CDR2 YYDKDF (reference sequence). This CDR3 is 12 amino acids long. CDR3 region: CATRGAMDEQSF.

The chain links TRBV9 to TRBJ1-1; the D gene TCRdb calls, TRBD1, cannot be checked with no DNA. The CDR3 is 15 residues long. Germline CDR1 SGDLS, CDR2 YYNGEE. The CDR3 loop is CASSVEGQGNTEAFF.

CDR3: CASSVVPTGGLKNTEAFF. The V call is TRBV9, the J call TRBJ1-1; TCRdb reports TRBD1, a call that lacks DNA to check it against. The germline gives CDR1 SGDLS, CDR2 YYNGEE. The CDR3 contains 18 residues.

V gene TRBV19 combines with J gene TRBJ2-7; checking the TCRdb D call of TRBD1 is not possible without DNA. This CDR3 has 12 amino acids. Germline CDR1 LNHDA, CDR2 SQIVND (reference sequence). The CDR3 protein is CASSIPGLEQYF.

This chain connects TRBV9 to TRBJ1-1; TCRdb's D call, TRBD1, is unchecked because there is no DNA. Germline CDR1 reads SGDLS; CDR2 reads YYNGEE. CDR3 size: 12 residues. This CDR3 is CASSRDRTEAFF. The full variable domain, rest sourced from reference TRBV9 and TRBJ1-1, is DSGVTQTPKHLITATGQRVTLRCSPRSGDLSVYWYQQSLDQGLQFLIQYYNGEERAKGNILERFSAQQFPDLHSELNLSSLELGDSALYFCASSRDRTEAFFGQGTRLTVV.

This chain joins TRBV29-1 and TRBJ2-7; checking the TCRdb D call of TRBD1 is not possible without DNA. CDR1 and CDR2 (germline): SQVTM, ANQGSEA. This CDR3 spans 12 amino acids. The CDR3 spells CSVGQGRYEQYF.

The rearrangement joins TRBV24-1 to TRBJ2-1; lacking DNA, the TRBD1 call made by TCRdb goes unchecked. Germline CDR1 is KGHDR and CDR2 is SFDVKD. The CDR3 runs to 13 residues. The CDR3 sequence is CATSDLSTGSEFF.

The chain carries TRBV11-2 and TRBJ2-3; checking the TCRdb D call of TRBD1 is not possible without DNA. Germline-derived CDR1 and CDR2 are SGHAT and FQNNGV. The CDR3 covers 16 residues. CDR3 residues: CASTSWTGRLADTQYF. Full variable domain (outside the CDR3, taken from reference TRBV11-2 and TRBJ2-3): EAGVAQSPRYKIIEKRQSVAFWCNPISGHATLYWYQQILGQGPKLLIQFQNNGVVDDSQLPKDRFSAERLKGVDSTLKIQPAKLEDSAVYLCASTSWTGRLADTQYFGPGTRLTVL.

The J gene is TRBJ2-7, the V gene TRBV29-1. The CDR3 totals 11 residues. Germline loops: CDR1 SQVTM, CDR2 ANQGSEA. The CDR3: CSVEKGIEQYF.

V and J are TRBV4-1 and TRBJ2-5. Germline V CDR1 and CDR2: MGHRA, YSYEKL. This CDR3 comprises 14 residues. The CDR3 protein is CASSQGNSWETQYF.

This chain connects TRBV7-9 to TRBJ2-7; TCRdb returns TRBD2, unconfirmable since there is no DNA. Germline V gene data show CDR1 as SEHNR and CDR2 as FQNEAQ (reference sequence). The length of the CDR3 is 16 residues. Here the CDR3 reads CASSSGPGLRPYEQYF. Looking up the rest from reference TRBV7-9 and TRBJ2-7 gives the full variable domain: DTGVSQNPRHKITKRGQNVTFRCDPISEHNRLYWYRQTLGQGPEFLTYFQNEAQLEKSRLLSDRFSAERPKGSFSTLEIQRTEQGDSAMYLCASSSGPGLRPYEQYFGPGTRLTVT.

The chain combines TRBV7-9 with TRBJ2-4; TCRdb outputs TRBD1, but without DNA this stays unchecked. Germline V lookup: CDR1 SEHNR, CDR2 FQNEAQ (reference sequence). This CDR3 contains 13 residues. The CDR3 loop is CASSPPPKNIQYF.

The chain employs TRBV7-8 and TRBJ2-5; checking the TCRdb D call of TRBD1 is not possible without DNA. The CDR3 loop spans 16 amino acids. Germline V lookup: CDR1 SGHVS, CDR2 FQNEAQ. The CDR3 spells CASSLIGTGSGETQYF.

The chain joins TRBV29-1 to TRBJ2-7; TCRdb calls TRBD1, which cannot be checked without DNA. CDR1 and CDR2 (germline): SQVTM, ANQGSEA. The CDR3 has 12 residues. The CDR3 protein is CSVQTQVFEQYF.

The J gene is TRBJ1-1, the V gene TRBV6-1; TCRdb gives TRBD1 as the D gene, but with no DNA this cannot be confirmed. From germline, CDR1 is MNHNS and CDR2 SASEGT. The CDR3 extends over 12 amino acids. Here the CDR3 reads CATNRGGTEAFF.

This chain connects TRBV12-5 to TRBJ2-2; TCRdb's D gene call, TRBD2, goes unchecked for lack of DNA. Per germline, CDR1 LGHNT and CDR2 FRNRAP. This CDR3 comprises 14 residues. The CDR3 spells CASGVPGLHGELFF. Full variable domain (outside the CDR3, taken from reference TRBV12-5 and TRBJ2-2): DARVTQTPRHKVTEMGQEVTMRCQPILGHNTVFWYRQTMMQGLELLAYFRNRAPLDDSGMPKDRFSAEMPDATLATLKIQPSEPRDSAVYFCASGVPGLHGELFFGEGSRLTVL.

Here the CDR3 reads CSARDLGGANTDTQYF. This rearrangement joins TRBV20-1 to TRBJ2-3; with no DNA, the TCRdb D assignment of TRBD1 cannot be verified. The CDR3 sequence is 16 residues long. CDR1 DFQATT and CDR2 SNEGSKA come from the germline V gene (reference sequence).